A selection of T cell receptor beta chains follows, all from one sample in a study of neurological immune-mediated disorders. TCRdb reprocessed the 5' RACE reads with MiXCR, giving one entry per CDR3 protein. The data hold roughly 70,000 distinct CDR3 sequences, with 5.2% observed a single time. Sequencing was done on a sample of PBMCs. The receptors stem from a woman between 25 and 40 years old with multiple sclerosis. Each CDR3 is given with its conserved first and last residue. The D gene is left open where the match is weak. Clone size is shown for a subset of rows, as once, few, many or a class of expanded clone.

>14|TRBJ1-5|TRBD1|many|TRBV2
TGTGCCAGCAGCCCCGACAGGGGGGGACAGCCCCAGCATTTT
CASSPDRGGQPQHF
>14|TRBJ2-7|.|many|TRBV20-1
TGCAGTGCTAGAAAGGTCCAGGGGACCTACGAGCAGTACTTC
CSARKVQGTYEQYF
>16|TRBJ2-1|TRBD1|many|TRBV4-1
TGCGCCAGCAGCCGAACCGGGACAGGAGACCACAATGAGCAGTTCTTC
CASSRTGTGDHNEQFF
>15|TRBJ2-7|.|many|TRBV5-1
TGCGCCAGCAGCTTGGCCGTCGGCAGGGCGTACGAGCAGTACTTC
CASSLAVGRAYEQYF
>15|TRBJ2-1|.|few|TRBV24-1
TGTGCCACCAGTGATCACAGGGTCCGGAGGGATGAGCAGTTCTTC
CATSDHRVRRDEQFF
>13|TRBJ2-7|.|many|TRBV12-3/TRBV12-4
TGTGCCAGCAGCTCCGGAGTTGCTCCGGAGCAGTACTTC
CASSSGVAPEQYF
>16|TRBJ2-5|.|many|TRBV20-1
TGCAGTGCTAGAGATTTTTCGGACAGTGTTCAAGAGACCCAGTACTTC
CSARDFSDSVQETQYF
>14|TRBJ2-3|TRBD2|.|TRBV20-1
TGCAGTGCTAGGGCTAGCGGGGGGACAGATACGCAGTATTTT
CSARASGGTDTQYF
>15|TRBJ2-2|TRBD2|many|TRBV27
TGTGCCAGCAGTTCGAGCGGGGGAGGTCCCGGGGAGCTGTTTTTT
CASSSSGGGPGELFF
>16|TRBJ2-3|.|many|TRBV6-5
TGTGCCAGCAGTTATATCCAGACTTATCACACAGATACGCAGTATTTT
CASSYIQTYHTDTQYF
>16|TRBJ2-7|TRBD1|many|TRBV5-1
TGCGCCAGCAGCCTACCTCCGGGACAGGGAATAGACGAGCAGTACTTC
CASSLPPGQGIDEQYF
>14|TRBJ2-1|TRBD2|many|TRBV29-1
TGCAGCGCCACACTAGCGGGGGCCCACAGTGAGCAGTTCTTC
CSATLAGAHSEQFF
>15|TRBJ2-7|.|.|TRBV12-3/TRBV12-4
TGTGCCAGCAGTTTAGCGTGGGGCAGACACTACGAGCAGTACTTC
CASSLAWGRHYEQYF
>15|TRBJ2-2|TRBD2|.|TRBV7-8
TGTGCCAGCAGCTTCGTAGCGGGGAACACCGGGGAGCTGTTTTTT
CASSFVAGNTGELFF
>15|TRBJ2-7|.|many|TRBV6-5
TGTGCCAGCAGTGAGTCAGGGTTCGCGATCTACGAGCAGTACTTC
CASSESGFAIYEQYF
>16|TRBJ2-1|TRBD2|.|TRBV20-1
TGCAGTGCTAGTCTTTTCGCCACTAGCGGGGCGAGGGAGCAGTTCTTC
CSASLFATSGAREQFF
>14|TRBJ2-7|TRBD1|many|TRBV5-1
TGCGCCAGCAGCTTGACAGGGGTCTCGGGAGAGCAGTACTTC
CASSLTGVSGEQYF
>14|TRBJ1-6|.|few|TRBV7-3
TGTGCCAGCAGCGAGGGACACGCCCATTCACCCCTACACTTT
CASSEGHAHSPLHF
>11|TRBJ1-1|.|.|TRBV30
TGTGCCTGGAGTAACGCCTTGGAAGCTTTCTTT
CAWSNALEAFF
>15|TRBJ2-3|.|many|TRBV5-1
TGCGCCAGCAGCCGATACGGGGACCGCACAGATACGCAGTATTTT
CASSRYGDRTDTQYF
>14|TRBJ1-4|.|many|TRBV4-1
TGCGCCAGCAGCGCGGACCCAACTAATGAAAAACTGTTTTTT
CASSADPTNEKLFF
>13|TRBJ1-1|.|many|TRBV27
TGTGCCAGCAGTTATAGTCTCTACACTGAAGCTTTCTTT
CASSYSLYTEAFF
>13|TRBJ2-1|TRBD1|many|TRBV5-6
TGTGCCAGCAGTTTTACAGGGGCCTATGAGCAGTTCTTC
CASSFTGAYEQFF
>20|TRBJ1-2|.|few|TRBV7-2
TGTGCCAGCAGCTTAGCCCTCCCCCCGTACGACAGCCGTTTGAACTATGGCTACACCTTC
CASSLALPPYDSRLNYGYTF
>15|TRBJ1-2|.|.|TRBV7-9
TGTGCCAGCAGCCCCCCCGGGGGAAGTGACTATGGCTACACCTTC
CASSPPGGSDYGYTF
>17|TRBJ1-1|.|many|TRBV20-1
TGCAGTGTTTCGTTAAACCGGGGCCCTTGGCCGAACACTGAAGCTTTCTTT
CSVSLNRGPWPNTEAFF
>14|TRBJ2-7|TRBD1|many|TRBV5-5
TGTGCCAGCAGCTTAGGGACAGCTTCGGCCGAGCAGTACTTC
CASSLGTASAEQYF
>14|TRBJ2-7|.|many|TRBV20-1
TGCAGTGCAAAAGAGGGTAGCGGTCCCTACGAGCAGTACTTC
CSAKEGSGPYEQYF
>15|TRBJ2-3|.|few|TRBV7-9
TGTGCCAGCACCATTGGGGGACGGAGCACAGATACGCAGTATTTT
CASTIGGRSTDTQYF
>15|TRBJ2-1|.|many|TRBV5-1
TGCGCCAGCAGCCCCACCGGGAATGAAGACAATGAGCAGTTCTTC
CASSPTGNEDNEQFF
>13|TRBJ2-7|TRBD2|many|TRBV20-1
TGCAGTGCTAGAGTGGGGGGGATCTACGAGCAGTACTTC
CSARVGGIYEQYF
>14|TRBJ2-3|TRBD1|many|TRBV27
TGTGCCAGCGGAAGGACAGGGGTCGCAGATACGCAGTATTTT
CASGRTGVADTQYF
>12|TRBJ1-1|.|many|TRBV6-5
TGTGCCAGCAGAAGCCGGGTCGCTGAAGCTTTCTTT
CASRSRVAEAFF
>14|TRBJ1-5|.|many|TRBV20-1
TGCAGTGCTGGGGGTCCCATTAGCAATCAGCCCCAGCATTTT
CSAGGPISNQPQHF
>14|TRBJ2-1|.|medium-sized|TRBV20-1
TGCAGTGCTAGAGGGACAGTGGGTTACAATGAGCAGTTCTTC
CSARGTVGYNEQFF
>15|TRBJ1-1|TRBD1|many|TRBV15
TGTGCCACCAGCAGAGAGGACAGGATGAACACTGAAGCTTTCTTT
CATSREDRMNTEAFF
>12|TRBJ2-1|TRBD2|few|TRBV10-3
TGTGCCACCTACAACCTAGCGGGAGCGCAGTTCTTC
CATYNLAGAQFF
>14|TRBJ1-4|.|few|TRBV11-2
TGTGCCAGCAGCTTAACAACAACTAATGAAAAACTGTTTTTT
CASSLTTTNEKLFF
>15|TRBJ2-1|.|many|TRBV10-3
TGTGCCATCAGTGGGGAGTCTAGCCCAAACAATGAGCAGTTCTTC
CAISGESSPNNEQFF
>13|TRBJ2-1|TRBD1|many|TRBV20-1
TGCAGTGCCACAGGGGGGCCCTACAATGAGCAGTTCTTC
CSATGGPYNEQFF
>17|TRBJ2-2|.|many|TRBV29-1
TGCAGCGTTGAAGATATGTCCGGGGGACCGAACACCGGGGAGCTGTTTTTT
CSVEDMSGGPNTGELFF
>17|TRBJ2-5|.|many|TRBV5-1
TGCGCCAGCAGACCACGGAGGGGGGGGGAGTACCAAGAGACCCAGTACTTC
CASRPRRGGEYQETQYF